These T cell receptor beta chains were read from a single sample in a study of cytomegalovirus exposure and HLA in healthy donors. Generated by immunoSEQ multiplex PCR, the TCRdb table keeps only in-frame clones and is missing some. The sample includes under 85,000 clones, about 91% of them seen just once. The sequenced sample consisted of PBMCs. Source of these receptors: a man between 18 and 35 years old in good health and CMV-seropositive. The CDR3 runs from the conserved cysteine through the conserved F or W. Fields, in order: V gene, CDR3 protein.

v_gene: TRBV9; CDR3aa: CASSPRLLGNEQYF
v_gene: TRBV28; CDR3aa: CAIGGPGTLSYNEQFF
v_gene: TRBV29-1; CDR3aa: CSAAGGPASADTQYF
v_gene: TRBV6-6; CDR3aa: CASSYSTLAGETQYF
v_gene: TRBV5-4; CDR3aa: CASSYDPDSNEKLFF
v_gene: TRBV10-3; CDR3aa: CAIKGSGEDEAFF
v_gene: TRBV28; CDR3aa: CASSFAGEYTEAFF
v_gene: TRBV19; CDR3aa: CASSRRQGASYEQYF
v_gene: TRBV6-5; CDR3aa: CASSTRDRGQNGYTF
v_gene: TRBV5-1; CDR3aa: CASSLSATNEKLFF
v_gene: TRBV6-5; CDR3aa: CASSEGTGLGYTF
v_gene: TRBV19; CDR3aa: CASNQRAWTGELFF
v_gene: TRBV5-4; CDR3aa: CASRTGLAASTDTQYF
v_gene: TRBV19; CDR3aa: CASRQIHSAQNTQYF
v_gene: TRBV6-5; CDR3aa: CASSGDRLNTEAFF
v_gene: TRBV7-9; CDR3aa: CASSTPGGGVTNEKLFF
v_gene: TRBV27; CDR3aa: CASSPTTGTQPQHF
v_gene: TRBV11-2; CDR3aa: CASSSGSPQDF
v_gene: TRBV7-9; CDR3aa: CASSSGTAANTIYF
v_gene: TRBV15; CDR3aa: CATSRETGYGYTF
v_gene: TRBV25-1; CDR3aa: CASSGLTGSGYTF
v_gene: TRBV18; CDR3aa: CASSHGTGELFF
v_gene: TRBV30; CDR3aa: CAWSVPGGRLSYEQYF
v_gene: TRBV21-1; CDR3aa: CASSKGQGAGGYTF
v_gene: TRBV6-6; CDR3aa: CASSYSRDLRNEQFF